This TCR beta chain was sequenced for a study of cytotoxic CD8 clonotypes in ibrutinib-treated CLL. General study results and limits: Under therapy, public clonotypes either contracted or stayed stable, and they were uncommon.

Sequencing used immunoSEQ multiplex PCR; TCRdb keeps in-frame clones, though not all of them. The data hold 110,000 to 150,000 clones, with around 76% observed a single time. Note on this clone: What it binds is not known.

The sequence derives from a human donor with chronic lymphocytic leukemia. Material: PBMCs, obtained after 24 months of ibrutinib treatment.

The CDR3 loop reads CASSEAHSGIQHF. In DNA, the CDR3 is TGTGCCAGCAGTGAAGCGCATAGTGGTATCCAGCATTTT. The gene calls are TRBV6-1 and TRBJ1-5; D not resolved. Trimming took off 0 bases at V and 12 bases at J, with 12 bases between the two ends. The length of the CDR3 is 13 residues. Germline V CDR1 and CDR2: MNHNS, SASEGT.